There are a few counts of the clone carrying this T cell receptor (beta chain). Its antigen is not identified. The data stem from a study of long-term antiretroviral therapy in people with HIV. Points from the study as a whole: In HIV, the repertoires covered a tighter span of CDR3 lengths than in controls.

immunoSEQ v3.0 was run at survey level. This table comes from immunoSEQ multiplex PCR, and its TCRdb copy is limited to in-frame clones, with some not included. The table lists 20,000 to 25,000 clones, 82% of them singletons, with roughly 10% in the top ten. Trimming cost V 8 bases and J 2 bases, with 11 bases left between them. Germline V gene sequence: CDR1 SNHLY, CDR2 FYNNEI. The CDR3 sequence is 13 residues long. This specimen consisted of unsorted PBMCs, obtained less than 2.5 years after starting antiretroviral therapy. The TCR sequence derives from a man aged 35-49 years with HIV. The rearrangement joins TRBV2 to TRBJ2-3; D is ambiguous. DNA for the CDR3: TGTGCCAGCCGACTGCACGACACAGATACGCAGTATTTT. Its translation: CASRLHDTDTQYF. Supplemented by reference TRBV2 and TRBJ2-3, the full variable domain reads EPEVTQTPSHQVTQMGQEVILRCVPISNHLYFYWYRQILGQKVEFLVSFYNNEISEKSEIFDDQFSVERPDGSNFTLKIRSTKLEDSAMYFCASRLHDTDTQYFGPGTRLTVL.